One and the same sample provided the 2 T cell receptor beta chains below, sequenced in a study of CD4+ T cells in melanoma. Using immunoSEQ multiplex PCR, the repertoire was profiled, and TCRdb retains in-frame clones only, with some absent. The table includes roughly 140,000 clones, around 90% detected once. The receptors stem from a human donor with melanoma.

This clone has just one count. The rearrangement links TRBV2 to TRBJ2-6, with 9 bases aligning to TRBD1. Germline V CDR1 and CDR2: SNHLY, FYNNEI. Losses at the gene ends were 4 bases for V and 3 bases for J; bases not matched to a gene: 4. The CDR3 extends over 16 amino acids. The CDR3 region is CASSGDRVIGANVLTF. The CDR3 DNA follows: TGTGCCAGCAGTGGGGACAGGGTAATTGGGGCCAACGTCCTGACTTTC.

The chain combines TRBV11-2 with TRBJ2-5, with D perhaps TRBD2 (6 bases). Germline loops: CDR1 SGHAT, CDR2 FQNNGV. Trimming stripped 1 base from V and 5 bases from J, with 11 bases between. This CDR3 region has 14 residues. In DNA, the CDR3 is TGTGCCAGCAGCTTAGGTCCGGGGGTGGAGACCCAGTACTTC. As protein: CASSLGPGVETQYF.